Each of the 16 T cell receptor beta chains below was sequenced from the same sample in a study of blood T cells in healthy people across ages. The second PCR ran roughly 6 to 11 cycles with a sample-barcoded 5' primer and J-beta primers. Using its own MiXCR run on the 5' RACE reads, TCRdb lists one record per CDR3 protein. The repertoire includes 650,000 to 800,000 distinct CDR3 sequences, around 43% of them detected once, and approximately 20% sits in the top ten. Sequenced: blood. These receptors were obtained from a man in his sixties in good health.

This sequence joins TRBV29-1 and TRBJ2-7; D may correspond to TRBD1 or TRBD2 (5 bases each). Germline loops: CDR1 SQVTM, CDR2 ANQGSEA. V lost 5 bases and J 4 bases, leaving 21 bases between the germline ends. CDR3 length equals 15 residues. The CDR3 DNA is TGCAGCGTTAGGCCCGGGGCAGGGCGCAATTACGAGCAGTACTTC. Translated: CSVRPGAGRNYEQYF.

This clonotype was observed a few times. The chain uses TRBV6-2 or TRBV6-3 and TRBJ2-7; D remains unclear. Germline-derived CDR1 and CDR2 are MNHEY and SVGEGT. The CDR3 has 14 residues. The germline V and J ends were trimmed by 5 bases and 1 base, with 12 bases remaining between them. The CDR3 region is CASSDLEISYEQYF. In nucleotides, the CDR3 is TGTGCCAGCAGTGACTTGGAGATTTCCTACGAGCAGTACTTC.

This chain uses TRBV6-1 with TRBJ2-4; 9 bases align to TRBD1. Germline V CDR1 and CDR2: MNHNS, SASEGT. J gave up 13 bases and V 4 bases, and 11 bases lay outside the gene matches. The CDR3 extends over 14 amino acids. The CDR3 bases are TGTGCCAGCAGTGCCGACAGGGGGGCAGGGGAGCAGTACTTC. Translation: CASSADRGAGEQYF.

This clonotype was seen a handful of times. The CDR3: CASSHGTSGAQPQHF. The CDR3 nucleotides are TGTGCCAGCAGCCACGGGACGTCGGGCGCTCAGCCCCAGCATTTT. This chain links TRBV5-6 with TRBJ1-5; D is possibly TRBD1 (5 bases). The CDR3 has 15 residues. The germline V and J ends were trimmed by 4 bases and 6 bases, with 17 bases remaining between them. Germline V CDR1 and CDR2: SGHDT, YYEEEE.

This clonotype has a handful of counts. The chain recombines TRBV5-1 with TRBJ2-3; tentative D call: TRBD1 (6 bases). Germline V gene data show CDR1 as SGHRS and CDR2 as YFSETQ. The CDR3 is 16 residues long. V gave up 0 bases and J gave up 3 bases, with 14 bases separating them. The CDR3 DNA reads TGCGCCAGCAGCTTGGAAACAGGGCGAGGAACAGATACGCAGTATTTT. As protein: CASSLETGRGTDTQYF.

V and J are TRBV6-6 and TRBJ1-1, with D possibly being TRBD1 (5 bases). CDR1 and CDR2 from the germline V gene are MNHNY and SVGAGI (reference sequence). The V gene lost 6 bases and the J gene lost 0 bases, with 8 bases spanning the gap. This CDR3 has 13 residues. CDR3 in DNA: TGTGCCAGCAGAAGCAGGGTGAACACTGAAGCTTTCTTT. Its translation: CASRSRVNTEAFF.

This sequence joins TRBV7-9 and TRBJ1-1; a weak D match, TRBD1 (5 bases). V lost 5 bases, J lost 5 bases, and 15 bases lay in between. Germline V lookup: CDR1 SEHNR, CDR2 FQNEAQ (reference sequence). The CDR3 is 14 residues long. In nucleotides, the CDR3 is TGTGCCAGCAGCACCGGTTCCAAGGGGACTGAAGCTTTCTTT. Its protein product is CASSTGSKGTEAFF.

This clonotype occurred once. The V gene is TRBV2, the J gene TRBJ1-2; 8 nucleotides agree with TRBD1. There are 14 residues in the CDR3. With V trimmed by 10 bases and J by 6 bases, 13 bases remained unmatched. Looked up from germline, CDR1 is SNHLY and CDR2 is FYNNEI. In DNA form, the CDR3 reads TGTGCCAACTACCGGACAGGGATACGGGATGGCTACACCTTC. Its protein product is CANYRTGIRDGYTF. The variable domain in full, with the rest retrieved from reference TRBV2 and TRBJ1-2, is EPEVTQTPSHQVTQMGQEVILRCVPISNHLYFYWYRQILGQKVEFLVSFYNNEISEKSEIFDDQFSVERPDGSNFTLKIRSTKLEDSAMYFCANYRTGIRDGYTFGSGTRLTVV.

This clonotype was seen only a few times. The V gene is TRBV11-2, the J gene TRBJ2-5, with D possibly being TRBD1 (5 bases). The CDR3 covers 16 residues. The germline V gene has CDR1 SGHAT and CDR2 FQNNGV. V dropped 5 bases and J dropped 5 bases, with 21 bases sitting between them. The CDR3 nucleotides read TGTGCCAGCAGCCCGAGAGAAACAGAACAGGAGGAGACCCAGTACTTC. Its translation is CASSPRETEQEETQYF. The whole variable domain, remainder taken from reference TRBV11-2 and TRBJ2-5, is EAGVAQSPRYKIIEKRQSVAFWCNPISGHATLYWYQQILGQGPKLLIQFQNNGVVDDSQLPKDRFSAERLKGVDSTLKIQPAKLEDSAVYLCASSPRETEQEETQYFGPGTRLLVL.

In this sample, this clonotype turned up a few times. The rearrangement links TRBV10-3 to TRBJ1-2; no definite D call. This CDR3 region has 15 residues. The ends were cut back, 0 bases at V and 6 bases at J, with 14 bases in the middle. Germline lookup yields CDR1 ENHRY and CDR2 SYGVKD. The CDR3 is CAISESTSRVDGYTF. DNA of the CDR3: TGTGCCATCAGTGAGTCTACCTCGCGAGTGGATGGCTACACCTTC.

This clonotype was counted a few times. The CDR3 coding sequence is TGTGCCAGCAGTCCGGGCAGGATTGGCTACACCTTC. Its translation is CASSPGRIGYTF. J is TRBJ1-2 and V is TRBV2, with no clear D. The CDR3 spans 12 residues. Between the trimmed V and J ends, which lost 5 bases and 7 bases, there was a span of 11 bases. The V gene's germline CDR1 is SNHLY and CDR2 FYNNEI.

This clonotype was seen only a few times. The chain combines TRBV2 with TRBJ2-5; D might be TRBD1 (5 bases). CDR3 length equals 13 residues. V was shortened by 7 bases and J by 1 base, with 10 bases between the two germline ends. CDR1 and CDR2 (germline): SNHLY, FYNNEI. The CDR3 DNA reads as TGTGCCAGCATGGGGCAACCCCAAGAGACCCAGTACTTC. This sequence encodes CASMGQPQETQYF.

The chain is built from TRBV4-3 and TRBJ1-2, with no clear D. The germline gives CDR1 LGHNA, CDR2 YSLEER. Trimming cost V 0 bases and J 4 bases, with 12 bases left between them. The CDR3 spans 15 residues. The CDR3 loop is CASSQDWAEAYGYTF. The CDR3 DNA reads as TGCGCCAGCAGCCAAGATTGGGCGGAAGCCTATGGCTACACCTTC.

CDR3 nucleotides: TGTGCCAGCAGTACAGGGGGGCCGCCCGCCAACGAGCAGTACTTC. Translating it yields CASSTGGPPANEQYF. The rearrangement joins TRBV27 to TRBJ2-7; 8 bases are shared with TRBD1. Germline V gives CDR1 MNHEY, CDR2 SMNVEV (reference sequence). V shed 5 bases and J 5 bases; nucleotides not matched to a gene: 11. The CDR3 sequence is 15 residues long.

This rearrangement joins TRBV2 to TRBJ2-3; D is unclear. The CDR3 length is 12 residues. V was cut by 3 bases and J by 10 bases, with 11 bases left in between. Germline CDR1 and CDR2: SNHLY and FYNNEI. The CDR3 coding sequence is TGTGCCAGCAGTGAGGGTGTTGGGCCGCAGTATTTT. Translated, it gives CASSEGVGPQYF.

The CDR3 region is CASSLIASGGYNEQFF. CDR3 bases: TGTGCCAGCAGTTTAATAGCTAGCGGGGGTTACAATGAGCAGTTCTTC. V and J are TRBV12-3 or TRBV12-4 and TRBJ2-1; 10 bases agree with TRBD2. This CDR3 spans 16 amino acids. After removal of 2 bases from V and 4 bases from J, the junction contained 5 bases not matched to a gene.